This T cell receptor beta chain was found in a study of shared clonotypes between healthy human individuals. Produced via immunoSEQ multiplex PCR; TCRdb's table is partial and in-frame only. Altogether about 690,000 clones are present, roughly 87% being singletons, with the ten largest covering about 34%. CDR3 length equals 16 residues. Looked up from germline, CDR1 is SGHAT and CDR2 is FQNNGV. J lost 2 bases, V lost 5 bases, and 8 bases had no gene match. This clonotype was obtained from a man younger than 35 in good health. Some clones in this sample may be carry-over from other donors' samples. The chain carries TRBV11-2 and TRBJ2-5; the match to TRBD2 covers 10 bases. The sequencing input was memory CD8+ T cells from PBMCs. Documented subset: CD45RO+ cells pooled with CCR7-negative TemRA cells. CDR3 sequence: CASSPTGLARQETQYF. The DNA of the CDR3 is TGTGCCAGCAGCCCGACGGGACTAGCGCGACAAGAGACCCAGTACTTC.